These T cell receptor beta chains were read from a single sample in a study of persistence of HIV-infected CD4 T cells. Here immunoSEQ multiplex PCR was the method, and the copy in TCRdb shows in-frame clones only, minus some. This sample has fewer than 35,000 clones, with around 82% found just once. No cognate antigen is known for these TCRs. The sample was CD4+ T cells sorted from PBMCs after roughly 17-hour stimulation, taken from a patient who received antiretroviral therapy. The source is an adult man with HIV who was CMV-seropositive. The CDR3 runs from the conserved cysteine through the conserved F or W. The order of the fields is V gene, D gene, J gene, clone size, CDR3 DNA, CDR3 protein. D genes are given only for firm matches. Clone size is shown for a subset of rows, as once, few, many or a class of expanded clone.

V: TRBV6-5; D: .; J: TRBJ1-6; size: .; DNA: TGTGCCAGCGGAGTTAATTCACCCCTCCACTTT; CDR3: CASGVNSPLHF
V: TRBV5-6; D: .; J: TRBJ1-5; size: .; DNA: TGTGCCAGCAGCCGGAGGGGGTCCAATCAGCCCCAGCATTTT; CDR3: CASSRRGSNQPQHF
V: TRBV6-2/TRBV6-3; D: TRBD1; J: TRBJ1-5; size: few; DNA: TGTGCCAGCAGTTACCCCACGGACAGGTGGAGAAATCAGCCCCAGCATTTT; CDR3: CASSYPTDRWRNQPQHF
V: TRBV6-5; D: TRBD1; J: TRBJ1-2; size: .; DNA: TGTGCCAGCGGGGGACAGGGCGGCGGCTACACCTTC; CDR3: CASGGQGGGYTF
V: TRBV30; D: TRBD1; J: TRBJ2-7; size: .; DNA: TGTGCCTGGAGTGTCAGGGGGACAGGGGGTTACGAGCAGTACTTC; CDR3: CAWSVRGTGGYEQYF
V: TRBV5-4; D: .; J: TRBJ2-3; size: few; DNA: TGTGCCAGCAGCTTGGGAAGTAGTACAGCGGCATCAGATACGCAGTATTTT; CDR3: CASSLGSSTAASDTQYF
V: TRBV6-5; D: .; J: TRBJ2-4; size: .; DNA: TGTGCCAGCAGTCAGGTGCACATTCAGTACTTC; CDR3: CASSQVHIQYF
V: TRBV3-1/TRBV3-2; D: .; J: TRBJ2-4; size: .; DNA: TGTGCCAGCAGCCAAGCTTCCCGGGACTCCATTCAGTACTTC; CDR3: CASSQASRDSIQYF
V: TRBV7-9; D: .; J: TRBJ2-2; size: .; DNA: TGTGCCAGCACCACCCTGGCGGGGAACACCGGGGAGCTGTTTTTT; CDR3: CASTTLAGNTGELFF
V: TRBV28; D: .; J: TRBJ2-2; size: .; DNA: TGTGCCAGCAGTTTGGAGGGAAACACGGACACCGGGGAGCTGTTTTTT; CDR3: CASSLEGNTDTGELFF
V: TRBV5-1; D: TRBD1; J: TRBJ2-2; size: .; DNA: TGCGCCAGCAGCCCGGACAGGGGCTACACCGGGGAGCTGTTTTTT; CDR3: CASSPDRGYTGELFF
V: TRBV5-8; D: .; J: TRBJ1-5; size: .; DNA: TGTGCCAGCAGTTTGTTTCAAGGAGGCAATCAGCCCCAGCATTTT; CDR3: CASSLFQGGNQPQHF
V: TRBV14; D: TRBD1; J: TRBJ1-1; size: .; DNA: TGTGCCAGCAGCCACTGGGACAGGACATCACGTATGAACACTGAAGCTTTCTTT; CDR3: CASSHWDRTSRMNTEAFF
V: TRBV7-2; D: .; J: TRBJ2-3; size: .; DNA: TGTGCCAGCAGCTTCCAGCGGGTCTATAGCACAGATACGCAGTATTTT; CDR3: CASSFQRVYSTDTQYF
V: TRBV3-1/TRBV3-2; D: .; J: TRBJ1-3; size: .; DNA: TGTGCCAGCAGGGGTCCCACTGGAAACACCATATATTTT; CDR3: CASRGPTGNTIYF
V: TRBV9; D: .; J: TRBJ2-2; size: .; DNA: TGTGCCAGCAGCGTAGGCGGGGACACCGGGGAGCTGTTTTTT; CDR3: CASSVGGDTGELFF